This T cell receptor (beta chain) was found in a study of blood T cell repertoires in COVID-19. Study background: Sites in the United States, Italy and Spain provided acute and convalescent COVID-19 samples.

CDR1 is LNHDA, CDR2 SQIVND, per germline (reference sequence). J lost 3 bases, V lost 8 bases, and 4 bases had no gene match. The CDR3 has 13 residues. Authors' data handling: Quantification of nucleated cells was approximated via reference gene primer amplification. Repertoires were generated with immunoSEQ multiplex PCR, while TCRdb's copy carries only in-frame clones and drops some. V and J calls and clone size come straight from that table; D and trimming were deduced from the DNA. The sample lists approximately 200,000 clones, 70% to 85% occurring once. This receptor was identified in a woman aged 80 or over with COVID-19, enrolled during active disease. This rearrangement joins TRBV19 to TRBJ1-5; 7 bases are shared with TRBD1. The material sequenced was peripheral blood. DNA for the CDR3: TGTGCCAGTTGTGACAGGGCCAATCAGCCCCAGCATTTT. This translates into CASCDRANQPQHF.